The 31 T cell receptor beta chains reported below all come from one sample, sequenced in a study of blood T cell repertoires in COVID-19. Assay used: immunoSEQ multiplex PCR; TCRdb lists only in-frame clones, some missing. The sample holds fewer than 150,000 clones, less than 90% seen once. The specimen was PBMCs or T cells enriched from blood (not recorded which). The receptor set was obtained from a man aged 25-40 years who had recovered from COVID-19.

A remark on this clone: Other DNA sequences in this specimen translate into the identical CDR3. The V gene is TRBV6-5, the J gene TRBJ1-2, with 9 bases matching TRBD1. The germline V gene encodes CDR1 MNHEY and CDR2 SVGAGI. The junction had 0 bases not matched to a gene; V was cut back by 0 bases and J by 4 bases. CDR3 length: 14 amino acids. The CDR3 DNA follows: TGTGCCAGCAGTTACTCGACAGGGGGCTATGGCTACACCTTC. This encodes CASSYSTGGYGYTF.

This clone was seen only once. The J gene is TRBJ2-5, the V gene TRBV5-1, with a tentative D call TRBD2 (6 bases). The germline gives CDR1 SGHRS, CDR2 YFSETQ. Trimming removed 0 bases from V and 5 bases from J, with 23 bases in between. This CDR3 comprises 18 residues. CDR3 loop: CASSLEVAANPLVETQYF. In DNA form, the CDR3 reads TGCGCCAGCAGCTTGGAAGTAGCGGCTAACCCCTTGGTGGAGACCCAGTACTTC.

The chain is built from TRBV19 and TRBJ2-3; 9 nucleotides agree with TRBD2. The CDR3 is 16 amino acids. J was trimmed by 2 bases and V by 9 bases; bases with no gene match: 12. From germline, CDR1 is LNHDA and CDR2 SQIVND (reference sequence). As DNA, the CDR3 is TGTGCCAGAAGACTAGCGGCTCTGACCAACACAGATACGCAGTATTTT. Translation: CARRLAALTNTDTQYF. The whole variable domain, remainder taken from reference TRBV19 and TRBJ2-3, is DGGITQSPKYLFRKEGQNVTLSCEQNLNHDAMYWYRQDPGQGLRLIYYSQIVNDFQKGDIAEGYSVSREKKESFPLTVTSAQKNPTAFYLCARRLAALTNTDTQYFGPGTRLTVL.

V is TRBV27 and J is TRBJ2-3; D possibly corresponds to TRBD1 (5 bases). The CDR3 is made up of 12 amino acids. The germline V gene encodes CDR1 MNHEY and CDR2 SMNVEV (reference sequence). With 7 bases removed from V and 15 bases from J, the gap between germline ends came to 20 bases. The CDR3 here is CASTGAPISYYF. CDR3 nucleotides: TGTGCCAGCACTGGGGCCCCCATATCGTACTATTTT.

In DNA form, the CDR3 reads TGTGCCAGCAGTTTCCGGGACAGGGGGCGGGAGCAGTACTTC. It specifies CASSFRDRGREQYF. The chain uses TRBV28 and TRBJ2-7; 12 positions match TRBD1. V shed 3 bases and J 7 bases; nucleotides not matched to a gene: 4. The CDR3 contains 14 residues. Germline V gives CDR1 MDHEN, CDR2 SYDVKM.

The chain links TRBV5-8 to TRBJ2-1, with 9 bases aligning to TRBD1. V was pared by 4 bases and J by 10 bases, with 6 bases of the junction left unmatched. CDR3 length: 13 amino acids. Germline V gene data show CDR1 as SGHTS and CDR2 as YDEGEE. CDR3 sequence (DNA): TGTGCCAGCAGCGTACAGGGGGCTCGCGAGCAGTTCTTC. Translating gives CASSVQGAREQFF.

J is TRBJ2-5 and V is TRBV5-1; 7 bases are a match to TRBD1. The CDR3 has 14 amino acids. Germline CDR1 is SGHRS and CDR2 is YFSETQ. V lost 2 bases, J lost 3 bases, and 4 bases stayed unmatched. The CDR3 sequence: CASSLPGQKETQYF. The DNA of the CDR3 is TGCGCCAGCAGCTTACCGGGACAGAAAGAGACCCAGTACTTC. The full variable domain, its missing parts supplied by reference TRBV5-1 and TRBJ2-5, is KAGVTQTPRYLIKTRGQQVTLSCSPISGHRSVSWYQQTPGQGLQFLFEYFSETQRNKGNFPGRFSGRQFSNSRSEMNVSTLELGDSALYLCASSLPGQKETQYFGPGTRLLVL.

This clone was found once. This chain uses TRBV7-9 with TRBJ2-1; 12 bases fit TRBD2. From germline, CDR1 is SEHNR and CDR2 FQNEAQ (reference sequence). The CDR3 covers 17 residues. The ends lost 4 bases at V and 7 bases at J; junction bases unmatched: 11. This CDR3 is CASSSARLAGVRNEQFF. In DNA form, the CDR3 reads TGTGCCAGCAGCTCAGCCCGACTAGCGGGAGTCAGAAATGAGCAGTTCTTC. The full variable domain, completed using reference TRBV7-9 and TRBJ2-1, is DTGVSQNPRHKITKRGQNVTFRCDPISEHNRLYWYRQTLGQGPEFLTYFQNEAQLEKSRLLSDRFSAERPKGSFSTLEIQRTEQGDSAMYLCASSSARLAGVRNEQFFGPGTRLTVL.

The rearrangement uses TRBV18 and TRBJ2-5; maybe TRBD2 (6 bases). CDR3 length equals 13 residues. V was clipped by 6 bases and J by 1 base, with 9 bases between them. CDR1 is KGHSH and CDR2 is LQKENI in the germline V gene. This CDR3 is CASSRLVQETQYF. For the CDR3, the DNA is TGTGCCAGCTCCCGACTAGTCCAAGAGACCCAGTACTTC.

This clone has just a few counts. In DNA, the CDR3 is TGTGCCAGCAGTTGGACTAGCGAGGGCGAGCAGTACTTC. Protein sequence: CASSWTSEGEQYF. The rearrangement links TRBV27 to TRBJ2-7; 9 bases are a match to TRBD2. Per germline, CDR1 MNHEY and CDR2 SMNVEV (reference sequence). CDR3 length equals 13 residues. Germline trimming cut 4 bases from V and 6 bases from J; bases unmatched to any gene: 4.

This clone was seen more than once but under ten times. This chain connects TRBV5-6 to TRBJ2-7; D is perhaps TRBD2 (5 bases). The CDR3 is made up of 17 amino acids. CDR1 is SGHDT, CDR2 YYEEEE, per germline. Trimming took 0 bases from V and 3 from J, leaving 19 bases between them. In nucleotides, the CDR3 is TGTGCCAGCAGCTTGGCTGGTCGGGATTATACCTTCTACGAGCAGTACTTC. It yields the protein CASSLAGRDYTFYEQYF.

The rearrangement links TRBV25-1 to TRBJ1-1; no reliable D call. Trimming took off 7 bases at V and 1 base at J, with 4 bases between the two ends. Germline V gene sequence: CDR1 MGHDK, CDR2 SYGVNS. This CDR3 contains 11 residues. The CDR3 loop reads CASKRNTEAFF. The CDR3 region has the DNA TGTGCCAGCAAGAGGAACACTGAAGCTTTCTTT.

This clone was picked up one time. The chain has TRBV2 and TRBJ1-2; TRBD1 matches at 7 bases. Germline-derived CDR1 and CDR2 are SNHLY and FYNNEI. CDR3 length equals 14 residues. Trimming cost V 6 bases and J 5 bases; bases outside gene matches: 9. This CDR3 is CASRGDSKTYGYTF. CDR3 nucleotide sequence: TGTGCCAGCAGGGGGGACAGCAAAACTTATGGCTACACCTTC. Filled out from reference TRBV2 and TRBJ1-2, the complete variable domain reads EPEVTQTPSHQVTQMGQEVILRCVPISNHLYFYWYRQILGQKVEFLVSFYNNEISEKSEIFDDQFSVERPDGSNFTLKIRSTKLEDSAMYFCASRGDSKTYGYTFGSGTRLTVV.

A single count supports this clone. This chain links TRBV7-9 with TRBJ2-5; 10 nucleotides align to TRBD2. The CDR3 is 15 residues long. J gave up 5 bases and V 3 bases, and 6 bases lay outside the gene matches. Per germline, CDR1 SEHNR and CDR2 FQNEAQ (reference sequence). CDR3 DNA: TGTGCCAGCAGCTTGGGAGCGGGGGGGCTTGAGACCCAGTACTTC. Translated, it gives CASSLGAGGLETQYF.

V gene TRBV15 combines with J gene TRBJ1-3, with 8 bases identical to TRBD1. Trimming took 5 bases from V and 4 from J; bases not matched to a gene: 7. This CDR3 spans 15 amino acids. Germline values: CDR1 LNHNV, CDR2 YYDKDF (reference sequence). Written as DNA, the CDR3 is TGTGCCACCAGCTTGGACAGGGCGAGAGGAAACACCATATATTTT. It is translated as CATSLDRARGNTIYF. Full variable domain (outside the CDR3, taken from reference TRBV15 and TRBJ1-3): DAMVIQNPRYQVTQFGKPVTLSCSQTLNHNVMYWYQQKSSQAPKLLFHYYDKDFNNEADTPDNFQSRRPNTSFCFLDIRSPGLGDTAMYLCATSLDRARGNTIYFGEGSWLTVV.

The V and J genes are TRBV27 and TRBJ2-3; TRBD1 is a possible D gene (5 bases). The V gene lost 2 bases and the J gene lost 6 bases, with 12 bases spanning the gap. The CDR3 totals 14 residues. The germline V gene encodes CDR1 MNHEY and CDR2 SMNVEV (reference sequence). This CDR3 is CASSLRTPADTQYF. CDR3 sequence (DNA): TGTGCCAGCAGTTTACGGACACCTGCGGATACGCAGTATTTT.

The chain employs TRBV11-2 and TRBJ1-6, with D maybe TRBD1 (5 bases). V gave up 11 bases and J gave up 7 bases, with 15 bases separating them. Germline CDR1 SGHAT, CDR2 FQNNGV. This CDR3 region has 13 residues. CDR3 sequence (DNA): TGTGCCGGCGGGGAGGGGAAAAATTCACCCCTCCACTTT. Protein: CAGGEGKNSPLHF.

The CDR3 DNA follows: TGTGCCAGCAACACAGGAACGAACACTGAAGCTTTCTTT. Residues: CASNTGTNTEAFF. V and J are TRBV9 and TRBJ1-1, with D maybe TRBD1 (5 bases). Between the trimmed V and J ends, which lost 6 bases and 1 base, there was a span of 10 bases. The CDR3 has 13 residues. Germline values: CDR1 SGDLS, CDR2 YYNGEE.

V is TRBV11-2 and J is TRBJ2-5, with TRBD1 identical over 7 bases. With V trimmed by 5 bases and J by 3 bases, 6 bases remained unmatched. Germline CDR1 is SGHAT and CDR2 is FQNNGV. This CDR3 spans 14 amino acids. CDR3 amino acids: CASSLTTGKETQYF. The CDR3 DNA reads TGTGCCAGCAGCCTAACGACAGGGAAAGAGACCCAGTACTTC. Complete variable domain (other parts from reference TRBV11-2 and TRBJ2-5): EAGVAQSPRYKIIEKRQSVAFWCNPISGHATLYWYQQILGQGPKLLIQFQNNGVVDDSQLPKDRFSAERLKGVDSTLKIQPAKLEDSAVYLCASSLTTGKETQYFGPGTRLLVL.

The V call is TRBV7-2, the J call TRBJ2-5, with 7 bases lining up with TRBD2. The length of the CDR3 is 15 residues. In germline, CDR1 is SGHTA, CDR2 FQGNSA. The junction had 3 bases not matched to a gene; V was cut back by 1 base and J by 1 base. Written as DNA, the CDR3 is TGTGCCAGCAGCTTAGACCGGACTAGCCAAGAGACCCAGTACTTC. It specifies CASSLDRTSQETQYF.

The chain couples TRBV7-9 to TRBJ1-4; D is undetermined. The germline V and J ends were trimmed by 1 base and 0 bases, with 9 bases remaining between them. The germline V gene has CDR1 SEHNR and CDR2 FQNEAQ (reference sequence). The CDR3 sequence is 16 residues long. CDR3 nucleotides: TGTGCCAGCAGCTTAGGCGATATACCAACTAATGAAAAACTGTTTTTT. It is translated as CASSLGDIPTNEKLFF.

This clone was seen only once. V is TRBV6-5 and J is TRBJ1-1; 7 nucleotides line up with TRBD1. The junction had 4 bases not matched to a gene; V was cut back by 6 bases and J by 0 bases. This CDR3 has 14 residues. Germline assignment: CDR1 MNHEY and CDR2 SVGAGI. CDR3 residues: CASSGGGMNTEAFF. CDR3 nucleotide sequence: TGTGCCAGCAGCGGAGGGGGCATGAACACTGAAGCTTTCTTT.

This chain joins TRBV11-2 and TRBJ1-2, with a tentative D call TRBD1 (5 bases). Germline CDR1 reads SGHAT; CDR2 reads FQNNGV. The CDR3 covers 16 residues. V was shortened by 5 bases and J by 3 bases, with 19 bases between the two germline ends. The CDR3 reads CASSPIAKGRYYGYTF. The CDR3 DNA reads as TGTGCCAGCAGCCCCATCGCTAAGGGGCGGTACTATGGCTACACCTTC.

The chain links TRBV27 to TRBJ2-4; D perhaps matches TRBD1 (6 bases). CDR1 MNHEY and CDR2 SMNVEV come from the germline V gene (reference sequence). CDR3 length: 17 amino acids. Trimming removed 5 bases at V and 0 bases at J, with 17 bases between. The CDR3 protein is CASSPSGHTLAKNIQYF. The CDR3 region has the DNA TGTGCCAGCAGTCCCTCGGGACACACGTTAGCCAAAAACATTCAGTACTTC.

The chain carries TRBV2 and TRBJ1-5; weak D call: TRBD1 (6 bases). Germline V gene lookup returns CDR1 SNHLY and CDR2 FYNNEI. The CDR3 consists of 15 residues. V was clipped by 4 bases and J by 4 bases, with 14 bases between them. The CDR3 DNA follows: TGTGCCAGCAGTGGGGGGCAGGGAAAGAATCAGCCCCAGCATTTT. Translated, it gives CASSGGQGKNQPQHF. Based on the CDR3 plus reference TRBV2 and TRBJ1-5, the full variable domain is EPEVTQTPSHQVTQMGQEVILRCVPISNHLYFYWYRQILGQKVEFLVSFYNNEISEKSEIFDDQFSVERPDGSNFTLKIRSTKLEDSAMYFCASSGGQGKNQPQHFGDGTRLSIL.

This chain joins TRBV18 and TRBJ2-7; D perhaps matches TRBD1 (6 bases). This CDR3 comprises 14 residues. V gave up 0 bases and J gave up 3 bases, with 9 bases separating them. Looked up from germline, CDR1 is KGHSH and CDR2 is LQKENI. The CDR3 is CASSPPGHLYEQYF. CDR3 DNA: TGTGCCAGCTCACCACCGGGACACCTCTACGAGCAGTACTTC.

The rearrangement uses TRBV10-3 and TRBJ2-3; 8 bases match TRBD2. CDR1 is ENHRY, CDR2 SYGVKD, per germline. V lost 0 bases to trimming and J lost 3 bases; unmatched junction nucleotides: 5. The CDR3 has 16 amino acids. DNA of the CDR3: TGTGCCATCAGTGAGTCTTTAGCGGGGAAGACAGATACGCAGTATTTT. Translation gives CAISESLAGKTDTQYF.

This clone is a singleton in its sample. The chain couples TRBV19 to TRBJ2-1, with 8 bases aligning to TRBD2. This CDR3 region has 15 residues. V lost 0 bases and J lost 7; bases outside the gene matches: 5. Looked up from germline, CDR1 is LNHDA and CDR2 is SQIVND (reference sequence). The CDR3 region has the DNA TGTGCCAGTAGTATAGAGGCGGGAGGACGTAATGAGCAGTTCTTC. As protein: CASSIEAGGRNEQFF.

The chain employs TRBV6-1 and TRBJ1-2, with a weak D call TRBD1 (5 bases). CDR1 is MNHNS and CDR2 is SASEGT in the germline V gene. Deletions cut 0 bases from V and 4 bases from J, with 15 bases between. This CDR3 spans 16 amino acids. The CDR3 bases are TGTGCCAGCAGTGAAGCGCACCCCGGGACTATCTATGGCTACACCTTC. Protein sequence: CASSEAHPGTIYGYTF.

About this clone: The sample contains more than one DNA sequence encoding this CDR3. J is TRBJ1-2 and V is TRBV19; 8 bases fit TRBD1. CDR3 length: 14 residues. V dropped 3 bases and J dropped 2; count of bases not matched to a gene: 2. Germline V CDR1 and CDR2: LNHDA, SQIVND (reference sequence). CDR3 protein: CASSMQGANYGYTF. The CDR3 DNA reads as TGTGCCAGTAGTATGCAGGGGGCAAACTATGGCTACACCTTC.

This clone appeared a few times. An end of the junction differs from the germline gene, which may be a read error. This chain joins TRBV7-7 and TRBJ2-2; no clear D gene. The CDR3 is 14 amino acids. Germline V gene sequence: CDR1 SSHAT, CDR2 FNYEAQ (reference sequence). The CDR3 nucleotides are TGTGCTAGCAGCTTGCGCTCGAACACCGGGGAGCTGTTTTTT. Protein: CASSLRSNTGELFF.